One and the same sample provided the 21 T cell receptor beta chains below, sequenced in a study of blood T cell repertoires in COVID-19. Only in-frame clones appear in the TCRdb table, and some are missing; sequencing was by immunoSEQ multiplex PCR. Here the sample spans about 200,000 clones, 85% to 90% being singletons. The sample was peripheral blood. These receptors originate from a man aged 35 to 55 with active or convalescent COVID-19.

CDR3 sequence (DNA): TGTGCCAGCAGTCCCGGGAGGGGGCCCTACAATGAGCAGTTCTTC. It translates to CASSPGRGPYNEQFF. The chain uses TRBV27 and TRBJ2-1, with D possibly TRBD2 on 8 matching bases. V dropped 5 bases and J dropped 2 bases, with 13 bases sitting between them. Germline V gives CDR1 MNHEY, CDR2 SMNVEV (reference sequence). The CDR3 covers 15 residues.

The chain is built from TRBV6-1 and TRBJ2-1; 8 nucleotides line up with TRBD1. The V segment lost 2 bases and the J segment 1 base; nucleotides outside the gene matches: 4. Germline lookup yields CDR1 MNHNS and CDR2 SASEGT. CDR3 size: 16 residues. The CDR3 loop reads CASSETGGRSYNEQFF. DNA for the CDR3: TGTGCCAGCAGTGAAACAGGGGGGCGGTCCTACAATGAGCAGTTCTTC.

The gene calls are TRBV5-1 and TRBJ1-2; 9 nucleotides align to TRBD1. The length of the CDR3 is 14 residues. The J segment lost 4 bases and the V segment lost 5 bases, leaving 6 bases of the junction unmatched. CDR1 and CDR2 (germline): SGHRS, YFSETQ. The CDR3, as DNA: TGCGCCAGCAGATCTGGGACAGGGCCCTATGGCTACACCTTC. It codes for CASRSGTGPYGYTF.

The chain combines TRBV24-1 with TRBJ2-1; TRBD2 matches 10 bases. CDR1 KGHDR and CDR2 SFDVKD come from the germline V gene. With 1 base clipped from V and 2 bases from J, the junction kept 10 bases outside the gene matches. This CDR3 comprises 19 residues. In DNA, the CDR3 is TGTGCCACCAGTGATTTAGGAGCGGGAGGGCCGTGGGCCTACAATGAGCAGTTCTTC. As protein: CATSDLGAGGPWAYNEQFF.

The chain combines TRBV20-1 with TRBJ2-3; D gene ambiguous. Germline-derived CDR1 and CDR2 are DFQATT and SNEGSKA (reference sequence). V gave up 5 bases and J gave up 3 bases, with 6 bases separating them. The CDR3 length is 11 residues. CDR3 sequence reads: CSAPKTDTQYF. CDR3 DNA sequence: TGCAGTGCTCCCAAAACAGATACGCAGTATTTT.

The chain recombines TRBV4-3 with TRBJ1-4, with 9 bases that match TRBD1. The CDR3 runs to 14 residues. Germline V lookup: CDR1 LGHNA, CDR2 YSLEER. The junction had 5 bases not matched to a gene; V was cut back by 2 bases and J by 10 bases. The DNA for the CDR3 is TGCGCCAGCAGCCAACGACAGGGGGGGGGAAAACTGTTTTTT. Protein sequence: CASSQRQGGGKLFF.

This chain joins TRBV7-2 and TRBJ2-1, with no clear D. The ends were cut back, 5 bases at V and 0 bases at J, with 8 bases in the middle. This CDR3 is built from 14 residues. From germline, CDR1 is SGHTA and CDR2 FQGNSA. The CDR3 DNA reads TGTGCCAGCAGCCCCCTCCGCTCCTACAATGAGCAGTTCTTC. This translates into CASSPLRSYNEQFF. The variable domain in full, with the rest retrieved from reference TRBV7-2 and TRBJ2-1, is GAGVSQSPSNKVTEKGKDVELRCDPISGHTALYWYRQSLGQGLEFLIYFQGNSAPDKSGLPSDRFSAERTGGSVSTLTIQRTQQEDSAVYLCASSPLRSYNEQFFGPGTRLTVL.

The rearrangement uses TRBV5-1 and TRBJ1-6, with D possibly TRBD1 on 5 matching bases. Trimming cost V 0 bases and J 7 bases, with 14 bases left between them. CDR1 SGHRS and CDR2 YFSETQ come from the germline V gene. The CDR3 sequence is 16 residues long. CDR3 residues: CASSLVAGSGNSPLHF. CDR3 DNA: TGCGCCAGCAGCTTGGTGGCAGGGTCAGGGAATTCACCCCTCCACTTT.

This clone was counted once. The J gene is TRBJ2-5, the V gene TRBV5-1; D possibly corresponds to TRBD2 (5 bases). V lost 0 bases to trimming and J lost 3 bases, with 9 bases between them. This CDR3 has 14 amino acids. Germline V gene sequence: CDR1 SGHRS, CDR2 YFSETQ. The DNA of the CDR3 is TGCGCCAGCAGCTTGGGGTCCGGGAAAGAGACCCAGTACTTC. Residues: CASSLGSGKETQYF.

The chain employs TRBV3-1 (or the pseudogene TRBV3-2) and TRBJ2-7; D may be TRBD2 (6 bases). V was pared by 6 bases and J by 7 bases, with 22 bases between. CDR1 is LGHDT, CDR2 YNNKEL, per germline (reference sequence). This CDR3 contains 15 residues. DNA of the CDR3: TGTGCCAGCAGAGCAAGCGATAAACTGGGGAGGGAGCAGTACTTC. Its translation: CASRASDKLGREQYF.

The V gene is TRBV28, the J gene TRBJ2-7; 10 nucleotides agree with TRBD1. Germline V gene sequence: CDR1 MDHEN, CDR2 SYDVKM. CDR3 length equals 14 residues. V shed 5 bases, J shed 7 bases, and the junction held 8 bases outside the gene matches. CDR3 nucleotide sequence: TGTGCCAGCAGTGGGGACAGGGGCAATCGAGAGCAGTACTTC. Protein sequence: CASSGDRGNREQYF.

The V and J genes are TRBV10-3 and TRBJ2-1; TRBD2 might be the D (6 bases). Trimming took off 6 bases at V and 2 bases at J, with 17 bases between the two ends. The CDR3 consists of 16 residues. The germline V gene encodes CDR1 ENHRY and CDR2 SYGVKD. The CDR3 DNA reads TGTGCCATCAGCCTCCGGGGAGGCCTTCCCTACAATGAGCAGTTCTTC. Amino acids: CAISLRGGLPYNEQFF.

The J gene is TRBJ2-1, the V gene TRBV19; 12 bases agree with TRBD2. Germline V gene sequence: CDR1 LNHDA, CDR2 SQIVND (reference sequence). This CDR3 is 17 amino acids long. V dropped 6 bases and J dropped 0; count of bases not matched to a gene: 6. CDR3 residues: CASRMTSGSLSYNEQFF. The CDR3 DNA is TGTGCCAGTAGGATGACTAGCGGGAGTCTCTCCTACAATGAGCAGTTCTTC.

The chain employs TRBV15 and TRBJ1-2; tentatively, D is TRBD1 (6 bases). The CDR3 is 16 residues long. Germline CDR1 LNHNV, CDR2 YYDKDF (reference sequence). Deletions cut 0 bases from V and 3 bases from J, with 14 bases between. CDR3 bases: TGTGCCACCAGCAGAGATCTTGGGGGGGGCGACTATGGCTACACCTTC. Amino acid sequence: CATSRDLGGGDYGYTF.

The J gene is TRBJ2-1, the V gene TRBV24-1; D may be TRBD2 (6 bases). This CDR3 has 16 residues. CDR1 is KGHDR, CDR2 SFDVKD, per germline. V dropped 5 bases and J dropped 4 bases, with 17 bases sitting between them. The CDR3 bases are TGTGCCACCAGTGGAGCGGGTCCCGTCGTTTACAATGAGCAGTTCTTC. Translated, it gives CATSGAGPVVYNEQFF.

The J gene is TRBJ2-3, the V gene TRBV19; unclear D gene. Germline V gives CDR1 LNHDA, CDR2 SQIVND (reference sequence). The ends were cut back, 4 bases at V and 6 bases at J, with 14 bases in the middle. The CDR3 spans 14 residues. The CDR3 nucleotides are TGTGCCAGTAGTACAACAGTGCGTTTCGATACGCAGTATTTT. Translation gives CASSTTVRFDTQYF.

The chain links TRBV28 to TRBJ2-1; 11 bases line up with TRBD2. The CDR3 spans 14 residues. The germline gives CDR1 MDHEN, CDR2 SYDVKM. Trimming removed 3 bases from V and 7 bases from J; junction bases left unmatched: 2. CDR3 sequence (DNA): TGTGCCAGCAGTTTTAGCGGGAGGGCAAATGAGCAGTTCTTC. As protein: CASSFSGRANEQFF.

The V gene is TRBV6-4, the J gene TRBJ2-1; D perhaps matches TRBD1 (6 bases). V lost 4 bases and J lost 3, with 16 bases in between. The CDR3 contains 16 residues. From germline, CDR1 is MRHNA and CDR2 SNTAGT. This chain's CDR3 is CASSVQGLGVYNEQFF. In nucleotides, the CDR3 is TGTGCCAGCAGTGTACAGGGTCTGGGCGTCTACAATGAGCAGTTCTTC.

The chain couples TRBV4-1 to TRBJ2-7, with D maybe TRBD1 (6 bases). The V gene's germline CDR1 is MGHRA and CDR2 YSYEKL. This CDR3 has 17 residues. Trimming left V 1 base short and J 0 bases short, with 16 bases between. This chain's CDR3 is CASSQASGALSSYEQYF. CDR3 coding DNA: TGCGCCAGCAGCCAAGCGTCAGGGGCCCTGAGCTCCTACGAGCAGTACTTC.

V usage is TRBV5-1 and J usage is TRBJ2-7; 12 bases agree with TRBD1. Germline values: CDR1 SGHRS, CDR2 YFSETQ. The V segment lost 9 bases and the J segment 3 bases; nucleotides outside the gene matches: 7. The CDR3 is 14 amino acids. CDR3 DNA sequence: TGCGCCACCGGGACAGGGGGCGCAAACTACGAGCAGTACTTC. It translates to CATGTGGANYEQYF.

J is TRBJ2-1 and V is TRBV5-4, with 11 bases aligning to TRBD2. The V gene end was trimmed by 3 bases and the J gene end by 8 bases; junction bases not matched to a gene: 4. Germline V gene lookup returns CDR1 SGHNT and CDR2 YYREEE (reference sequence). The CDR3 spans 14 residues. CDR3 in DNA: TGTGCCAGCAGCTCTAGCGGGGGGAGCGATGAGCAGTTCTTC. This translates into CASSSSGGSDEQFF.